This is a list of T cell receptor beta chains from one sample in a study of human T cells and chemical hapten exposure. MiXCR, applied by TCRdb to the RACE reads, yields one record per CDR3 protein. The sample gives approximately 32,000 distinct CDR3 sequences, approximately 6% of which show up once; 4.5% to 7% is in the top ten. The starting material was whole blood, obtained in connection with sensitization to the hapten diphenylcyclopropenone (DPC). These receptors came from a man aged 25-40 years with alopecia areata. Some clones in this sample may be carry-over from other donors' samples. The CDR3 runs from the conserved cysteine through the conserved F or W. D genes are given only for firm matches. Clone size is stated in some rows and not others, as once, few, many or a class when expanded.

v_call,j_call,cdr3_length,d_call,clone_size,cdr3_aa,cdr3_nt
TRBV2,TRBJ1-2,13,NA,many,CASTVEGAPGYTF,TGTGCCAGCACGGTGGAAGGGGCCCCTGGCTACACCTTC
TRBV18,TRBJ1-1,15,NA,many,CASSPDGVLNTEAFF,TGTGCCAGCTCACCAGACGGGGTCCTAAACACTGAAGCTTTCTTT
TRBV11-2,TRBJ1-6,16,NA,many,CASSFTGNGYNSPLHF,TGTGCCAGCAGCTTTACAGGGAACGGTTATAATTCACCCCTCCACTTT
TRBV29-1,TRBJ1-1,14,NA,many,CSVELGRGNTEAFF,TGCAGCGTTGAACTGGGGAGGGGGAACACTGAAGCTTTCTTT
TRBV24-1,TRBJ2-1,13,TRBD2,many,CAVGLAGVNEQFF,TGTGCCGTCGGACTAGCGGGAGTCAATGAGCAGTTCTTC
TRBV18,TRBJ2-7,14,TRBD1,many,CASSPRDRDHEQYF,TGTGCCAGCTCACCAAGGGACAGGGACCACGAGCAGTACTTC
TRBV10-2,TRBJ2-3,17,NA,many,CASSESLVGVGTDTQYF,TGCGCCAGCAGTGAGTCGTTAGTGGGAGTGGGCACAGATACGCAGTATTTT
TRBV7-2,TRBJ2-3,12,NA,few,CASSLVTNTQYF,TGTGCCAGCAGCTTAGTCACAAATACGCAGTATTTT
TRBV20-1,TRBJ2-2,13,NA,many,CSARIPNTGELFF,TGCAGTGCTAGGATCCCGAACACCGGGGAGCTGTTTTTT
TRBV7-2,TRBJ2-7,14,NA,many,CASSFHSGTYEQYF,TGTGCCAGCAGCTTTCATTCAGGCACCTACGAGCAGTACTTC
TRBV12-3/TRBV12-4,TRBJ2-4,13,TRBD2,many,CASSLGLLNIQYF,TGTGCCAGCAGTTTGGGACTACTGAACATTCAGTACTTC
TRBV15,TRBJ2-7,14,TRBD1,many,CATSGIQGAHEQYF,TGTGCCACCAGCGGCATCCAGGGGGCTCACGAGCAGTACTTC
TRBV7-2,TRBJ1-6,16,NA,many,CASSTQTVTNNSPLHF,TGTGCCAGCAGCACCCAGACGGTTACCAATAATTCACCCCTCCACTTT
TRBV18,TRBJ2-5,16,NA,many,CASSPPSFREAETQYF,TGTGCCAGCTCACCACCGAGTTTCAGGGAAGCGGAGACCCAGTACTTC
TRBV27,TRBJ1-6,16,TRBD1,many,CASRQGAGDYNSPLHF,TGTGCCAGCCGTCAGGGGGCAGGCGATTATAATTCACCCCTCCACTTT
TRBV11-2,TRBJ2-3,12,NA,NA,CASSFNTDTQYF,TGTGCCAGCAGCTTCAACACAGATACGCAGTATTTT
TRBV3-1,TRBJ1-1,17,TRBD1,many,CASSQAWQTGVNTEAFF,TGTGCCAGCAGCCAAGCCTGGCAGACAGGGGTGAACACTGAAGCTTTCTTT
TRBV29-1,TRBJ1-2,13,TRBD1,many,CSVEGTGGGGYTF,TGCAGCGTTGAAGGGACAGGGGGCGGTGGCTACACCTTC
TRBV27,TRBJ2-4,18,NA,many,CASSKYRPSGREKNIQYF,TGTGCCAGCAGTAAATACCGCCCCTCTGGACGGGAGAAAAACATTCAGTACTTC
TRBV6-1,TRBJ2-2,15,NA,many,CASPSGLVGSGELFF,TGTGCCAGCCCGAGCGGTTTAGTTGGATCCGGGGAGCTGTTTTTT
TRBV11-2,TRBJ2-2,12,TRBD1,many,CASSRTGWELFF,TGTGCCAGCAGCCGGACAGGGTGGGAGCTGTTTTTT
TRBV29-1,TRBJ2-5,15,TRBD1,NA,CSVEGTGQRQETQYF,TGCAGCGTTGAAGGAACGGGACAGCGACAAGAGACCCAGTACTTC
TRBV19,TRBJ1-1,12,TRBD1,many,CASSIRQGIAFF,TGTGCCAGTAGTATAAGACAGGGGATAGCTTTCTTT